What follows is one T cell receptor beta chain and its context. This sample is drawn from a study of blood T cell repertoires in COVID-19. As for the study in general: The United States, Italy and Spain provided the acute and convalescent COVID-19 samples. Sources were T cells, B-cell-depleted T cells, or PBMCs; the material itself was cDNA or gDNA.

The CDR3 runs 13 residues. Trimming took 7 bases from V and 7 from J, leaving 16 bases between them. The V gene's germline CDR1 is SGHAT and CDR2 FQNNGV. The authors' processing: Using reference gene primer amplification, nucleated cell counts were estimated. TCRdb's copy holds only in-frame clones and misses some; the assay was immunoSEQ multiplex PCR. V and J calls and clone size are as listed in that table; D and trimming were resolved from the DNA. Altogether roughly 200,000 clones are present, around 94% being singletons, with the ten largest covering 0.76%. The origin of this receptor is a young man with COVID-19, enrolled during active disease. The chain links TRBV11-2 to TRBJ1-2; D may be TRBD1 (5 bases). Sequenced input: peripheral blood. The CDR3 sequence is CASTGSGSGGYTF. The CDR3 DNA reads TGTGCCAGCACCGGCTCAGGGTCGGGTGGCTACACCTTC.